This TCR beta chain was retrieved from a study of T cells after yellow fever vaccination. After removal of 4 bases from V and 10 bases from J, the junction contained 14 bases not matched to a gene. CDR3 length: 16 amino acids. Per the germline V gene, CDR1 is SGHTA and CDR2 is FQGNSA. The table lists this clonotype with a few counts. Via MiXCR, TCRdb re-called the 5' RACE reads, giving one row per CDR3 protein. In the table there are 500,000 to 700,000 distinct CDR3 sequences, 15% to 20% of which are singletons. The chain recombines TRBV7-2 with TRBJ2-1; 9 nucleotides align to TRBD2. This receptor was obtained from a man aged 25-45 years who received the YFV17D yellow fever vaccine. Sample: PBMCs, taken 15 days after the yellow fever booster vaccination. CDR3 residues: CASSSSIAGGPAEQFF. CDR3 DNA sequence: TGTGCCAGCAGCTCCTCAATTGCGGGAGGGCCGGCGGAGCAGTTCTTC.